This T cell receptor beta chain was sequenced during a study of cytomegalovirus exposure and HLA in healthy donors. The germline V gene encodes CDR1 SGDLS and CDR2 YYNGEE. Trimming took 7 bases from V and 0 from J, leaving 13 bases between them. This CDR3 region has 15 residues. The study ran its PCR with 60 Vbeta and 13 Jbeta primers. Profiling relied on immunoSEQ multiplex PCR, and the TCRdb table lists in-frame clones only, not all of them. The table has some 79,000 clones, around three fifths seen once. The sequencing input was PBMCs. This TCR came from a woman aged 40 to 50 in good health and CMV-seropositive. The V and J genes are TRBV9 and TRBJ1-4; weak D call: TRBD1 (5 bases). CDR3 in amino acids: CASGEGPPTNEKLFF. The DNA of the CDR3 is TGTGCCAGCGGGGAGGGGCCGCCAACTAATGAAAAACTGTTTTTT.